Below, 31 T cell receptor beta chains from the same sample are listed, as sequenced in a study of blood T cell repertoires in COVID-19. Measured with immunoSEQ multiplex PCR; TCRdb has only the in-frame clones, and not every one. Among about 200,000 clones listed, over 75% were seen once. The sample was peripheral blood. These receptors were taken from a man aged 45 to 65 with COVID-19, enrolled during active disease.

The J gene is TRBJ2-7, the V gene TRBV10-3; a weak D match, TRBD1 (6 bases). Per the germline V gene, CDR1 is ENHRY and CDR2 is SYGVKD. V lost 6 bases, J lost 7 bases, and 13 bases lay in between. The CDR3 contains 12 residues. The CDR3 spells CAIRKGGIEQYF. CDR3 in DNA: TGTGCCATCAGGAAAGGGGGAATTGAGCAGTACTTC.

This chain joins TRBV29-1 and TRBJ2-2, with 8 bases lining up with TRBD1. The length of the CDR3 is 15 residues. Germline loops: CDR1 SQVTM, CDR2 ANQGSEA. Losses at the gene ends were 2 bases for V and 4 bases for J; bases not matched to a gene: 6. As DNA, the CDR3 is TGCAGCGTTGAATTGGAGACAGGGGTCACCGGGGAGCTGTTTTTT. This codes for CSVELETGVTGELFF.

V is TRBV9 and J is TRBJ2-7; D is perhaps TRBD2 (6 bases). V shed 5 bases and J shed 4 bases, with 16 bases lying between them. The CDR3 has 14 amino acids. Germline V gives CDR1 SGDLS, CDR2 YYNGEE. The CDR3 region has the DNA TGTGCCAGCAGTCTCGGGGGATTGGAATACGAGCAGTACTTC. As protein: CASSLGGLEYEQYF.

The chain carries TRBV9 and TRBJ2-7; 7 bases are a match to TRBD1. The CDR3 length is 14 residues. CDR1 is SGDLS and CDR2 is YYNGEE in the germline V gene. Unmatched junction bases numbered 4, after V lost 4 bases and J lost 0 bases. The CDR3 sequence is CASSRGPSSYEQYF. In nucleotides, the CDR3 is TGTGCCAGCAGCAGGGGGCCGAGCTCCTACGAGCAGTACTTC.

In DNA, the CDR3 is TGTGCCAGCAGTCCATGGGGACAGGGATCCTACGAGCAGTACTTC. Translating it yields CASSPWGQGSYEQYF. This chain joins TRBV28 and TRBJ2-7, with 9 bases lining up with TRBD1. This CDR3 is 15 amino acids long. The trim removed 5 bases at V and 1 base at J, leaving 6 bases unmatched. The germline gives CDR1 MDHEN, CDR2 SYDVKM.

The chain links TRBV10-3 to TRBJ2-3; the D gene is possibly TRBD2 (7 bases). The germline V gene encodes CDR1 ENHRY and CDR2 SYGVKD. V was clipped by 3 bases and J by 5 bases, with 15 bases between them. This CDR3 contains 15 residues. The DNA for the CDR3 is TGTGCCATCAGTGACCGACTAGGGGGGGGAGATACGCAGTATTTT. Translating it yields CAISDRLGGGDTQYF.

V gene TRBV7-9 combines with J gene TRBJ2-7, with 10 bases identical to TRBD2. The CDR3 totals 17 residues. In germline, CDR1 is SEHNR, CDR2 FQNEAQ (reference sequence). V was clipped by 5 bases and J by 3 bases; unmatched bases: 13. The CDR3 spells CASSPWFAGTSDYEQYF. The CDR3 region has the DNA TGTGCCAGCAGCCCCTGGTTTGCCGGGACTAGCGACTACGAGCAGTACTTC.

The chain links TRBV28 to TRBJ1-5, with D tentatively TRBD1 (5 bases). This CDR3 has 15 amino acids. Trimming stripped 5 bases from V and 7 bases from J, with 18 bases between. Germline V lookup: CDR1 MDHEN, CDR2 SYDVKM. The CDR3 spells CASSTPREVSQPQHF. DNA for the CDR3: TGTGCCAGCAGTACCCCCAGGGAAGTTAGCCAGCCCCAGCATTTT.

This chain uses TRBV30 with TRBJ1-1; TRBD1 matches at 7 bases. The CDR3 has 13 amino acids. The germline gives CDR1 GTSNPN, CDR2 SVGIG (reference sequence). Trimming cost V 5 bases and J 6 bases; bases outside gene matches: 9. For the CDR3, the DNA is TGTGCCTGGCACAGCAGGGGGAGGTCTGAAGCTTTCTTT. It translates to CAWHSRGRSEAFF.

Regarding this clone: The same CDR3 is also encoded by other DNA sequences in this sample. V is TRBV29-1 and J is TRBJ1-1, with D unclear. CDR1 SQVTM and CDR2 ANQGSEA come from the germline V gene. V gave up 7 bases and J gave up 1 base, with 10 bases separating them. This CDR3 region has 12 residues. CDR3 amino acids: CSAGVGNTEAFF. The CDR3 bases are TGCAGCGCCGGAGTGGGGAACACTGAAGCTTTCTTT.

The rearrangement links TRBV11-2 to TRBJ1-1; possibly TRBD1 for D (6 bases). Germline lookup yields CDR1 SGHAT and CDR2 FQNNGV. Trimming stripped 3 bases from V and 4 bases from J, with 18 bases between. The CDR3 has 16 residues. Written as DNA, the CDR3 is TGTGCCAGCAGCTTCACCGCAGGGGAAGGTGGCACTGAAGCTTTCTTT. Amino acid sequence: CASSFTAGEGGTEAFF.

This rearrangement joins TRBV28 to TRBJ2-1; 8 positions match TRBD2. The CDR3 is made up of 17 amino acids. V lost 6 bases, J lost 5 bases, and 15 bases stayed unmatched. Germline-derived CDR1 and CDR2 are MDHEN and SYDVKM. CDR3 amino acids: CASSHRVGRGGNNEQFF. For the CDR3, the DNA is TGTGCCAGCAGCCACCGAGTGGGACGGGGGGGAAACAATGAGCAGTTCTTC.

The rearrangement uses TRBV19 and TRBJ2-5; the match to TRBD2 covers 8 bases. From germline, CDR1 is LNHDA and CDR2 SQIVND (reference sequence). This CDR3 has 14 residues. J was trimmed by 5 bases and V by 3 bases; bases with no gene match: 5. CDR3 DNA sequence: TGTGCCAGTAGTATCGGGGGGGCTTGGGAGACCCAGTACTTC. As protein: CASSIGGAWETQYF.

J is TRBJ2-3 and V is TRBV27; TRBD2 might be the D (5 bases). The ends were cut back, 0 bases at V and 0 bases at J, with 13 bases in the middle. The CDR3 has 17 amino acids. The germline V gene has CDR1 MNHEY and CDR2 SMNVEV (reference sequence). The CDR3 DNA follows: TGTGCCAGCAGTTTATCGAACCGGGGATCGAGCACAGATACGCAGTATTTT. Its protein is CASSLSNRGSSTDTQYF.

The chain links TRBV6-1 to TRBJ1-6; TRBD1 is a possible D gene (6 bases). The germline gives CDR1 MNHNS, CDR2 SASEGT. The CDR3 consists of 17 residues. V was cut by 2 bases and J by 9 bases, with 20 bases left in between. The CDR3 DNA is TGTGCCAGCAGTGAAAGAGGGGGGGAGGGGGTTGGTTCACCCCTCCACTTT. Translation: CASSERGGEGVGSPLHF.

This chain joins TRBV7-9 and TRBJ1-5, with 8 bases identical to TRBD1. Trimming took 5 bases from V and 6 from J; bases not matched to a gene: 9. This CDR3 is built from 15 residues. CDR1 and CDR2 from the germline V gene are SEHNR and FQNEAQ (reference sequence). The CDR3 DNA reads as TGTGCCAGCAGCGCAGGACAGGGATACGGTCAGCCCCAGCATTTT. It encodes CASSAGQGYGQPQHF.

The V and J genes are TRBV19 and TRBJ2-7; 7 nucleotides line up with TRBD1. Germline V CDR1 and CDR2: LNHDA, SQIVND (reference sequence). The CDR3 has 17 residues. V lost 3 bases, J lost 2 bases, and 13 bases stayed unmatched. The CDR3 loop is CASSISPPTRGTYEQYF. CDR3 bases: TGTGCCAGTAGTATCTCTCCTCCTACCAGGGGGACCTACGAGCAGTACTTC.

The CDR3 loop reads CASSRQGARNQPQHF. Written as DNA, the CDR3 is TGTGCCAGCAGTCGACAGGGGGCCCGCAATCAGCCCCAGCATTTT. This rearrangement joins TRBV28 to TRBJ1-5; 10 bases align to TRBD1. The junction had 3 bases not matched to a gene; V was cut back by 5 bases and J by 2 bases. The CDR3 runs 15 residues. The germline V gene encodes CDR1 MDHEN and CDR2 SYDVKM. Looking up the rest from reference TRBV28 and TRBJ1-5 gives the full variable domain: DVKVTQSSRYLVKRTGEKVFLECVQDMDHENMFWYRQDPGLGLRLIYFSYDVKMKEKGDIPEGYSVSREKKERFSLILESASTNQTSMYLCASSRQGARNQPQHFGDGTRLSIL.

DNA of the CDR3: TGTGCCAGTAGTATAGTGGTGGCAGGGGGCATGGGGCAAGATACGCAGTATTTT. Translating gives CASSIVVAGGMGQDTQYF. The V gene is TRBV19, the J gene TRBJ2-3, with 8 bases matching TRBD1. The CDR3 is 18 residues long. Trimming took 1 base from V and 5 from J; bases not matched to a gene: 14. The V gene's germline CDR1 is LNHDA and CDR2 SQIVND (reference sequence).

The chain couples TRBV6-6 to TRBJ1-5; no clear D gene. The ends were cut back, 6 bases at V and 3 bases at J, with 15 bases in the middle. Germline CDR1 reads MNHNY; CDR2 reads SVGAGI (reference sequence). There are 15 residues in the CDR3. The CDR3 DNA reads as TGTGCCAGCAGGTCAGAAGGAGATCTCAATCAGCCCCAGCATTTT. Encoded protein: CASRSEGDLNQPQHF.

The CDR3 nucleotides read TGTGCCAGCAGCCAAGAGAGCGGGGGATACAATGAGCAGTTCTTC. Translating gives CASSQESGGYNEQFF. The chain carries TRBV4-2 and TRBJ2-1; 8 nucleotides line up with TRBD2. Germline CDR1 reads LGHNA; CDR2 reads YNFKEQ. The V segment lost 0 bases and the J segment 4 bases; nucleotides outside the gene matches: 2. The CDR3 length is 15 residues.

This CDR3 is CASSLTSGQETQYF. The CDR3 nucleotides are TGTGCCAGCAGCTTAACTAGCGGGCAAGAGACCCAGTACTTC. This sequence joins TRBV7-9 and TRBJ2-5; 9 nucleotides align to TRBD2. The CDR3 has 14 amino acids. With 2 bases clipped from V and 2 bases from J, the junction kept 0 bases outside the gene matches. Germline V gene data show CDR1 as SEHNR and CDR2 as FQNEAQ (reference sequence).

The CDR3 region is CASSLDGRSDTQYF. CDR3 nucleotides: TGCGCCAGCAGCTTGGATGGCAGGTCCGATACGCAGTATTTT. The V call is TRBV5-1, the J call TRBJ2-3; no definite D call. Per germline, CDR1 SGHRS and CDR2 YFSETQ. The length of the CDR3 is 14 residues. V lost 0 bases, J lost 6 bases, and 11 bases lay in between.

The chain has TRBV30 and TRBJ2-2, with 7 bases identical to TRBD2. V was clipped by 5 bases and J by 2 bases; unmatched bases: 8. The germline CDR1 and CDR2 sequences are GTSNPN and SVGIG (reference sequence). The CDR3 has 15 residues. The CDR3 reads CAWGSGADNTGELFF. For the CDR3, the DNA is TGTGCCTGGGGGAGCGGGGCCGATAACACCGGGGAGCTGTTTTTT.

V gene TRBV28 combines with J gene TRBJ1-5; 9 nucleotides agree with TRBD1. V gave up 4 bases and J gave up 3 bases; unmatched junction bases: 13. This CDR3 spans 18 amino acids. Germline loops: CDR1 MDHEN, CDR2 SYDVKM. The CDR3 loop reads CASSSIGTGGRVNQPQHF. The CDR3 region has the DNA TGTGCCAGCAGTTCCATCGGTACAGGGGGCAGAGTCAATCAGCCCCAGCATTTT. Drawing the rest from reference TRBV28 and TRBJ1-5, the complete variable domain is DVKVTQSSRYLVKRTGEKVFLECVQDMDHENMFWYRQDPGLGLRLIYFSYDVKMKEKGDIPEGYSVSREKKERFSLILESASTNQTSMYLCASSSIGTGGRVNQPQHFGDGTRLSIL.

The chain combines TRBV27 with TRBJ2-7, with D possibly being TRBD2 (7 bases). CDR1 is MNHEY, CDR2 SMNVEV, per germline (reference sequence). Deletions cut 2 bases from V and 4 bases from J, with 12 bases between. The CDR3 length is 14 residues. This chain's CDR3 is CASSLERGGYEQYF. The CDR3 DNA is TGTGCCAGCAGTTTAGAGAGGGGGGGTTACGAGCAGTACTTC.

This sequence joins TRBV5-1 and TRBJ1-1; 7 bases are a match to TRBD1. With 4 bases clipped from V and 5 bases from J, the junction kept 5 bases outside the gene matches. This CDR3 region has 13 residues. Germline assignment: CDR1 SGHRS and CDR2 YFSETQ. CDR3 loop: CASSPSGGTEAFF. The CDR3 DNA follows: TGCGCCAGCAGCCCTTCAGGGGGGACTGAAGCTTTCTTT.

This chain connects TRBV6-1 to TRBJ2-1; TRBD2 aligns across 14 bases. The V segment lost 3 bases and the J segment 3 bases; nucleotides outside the gene matches: 4. CDR3 length: 17 amino acids. Germline-derived CDR1 and CDR2 are MNHNS and SASEGT. The CDR3, as DNA: TGTGCCAGCAGTGAGACTAGCGGGGGGGCGGGCTACAATGAGCAGTTCTTC. As protein: CASSETSGGAGYNEQFF.

J is TRBJ2-1 and V is TRBV29-1; 7 bases agree with TRBD2. Germline CDR1 and CDR2: SQVTM and ANQGSEA. The CDR3 extends over 14 amino acids. V trimming: 6 bases; J trimming: 1 base; junction bases outside the gene matches: 6. The CDR3 loop is CSVDGLGSYNEQFF. CDR3 DNA sequence: TGCAGCGTGGATGGACTAGGTTCCTACAATGAGCAGTTCTTC.

The chain combines TRBV20-1 with TRBJ2-7; D might be TRBD1 (6 bases). Per the germline V gene, CDR1 is DFQATT and CDR2 is SNEGSKA (reference sequence). V shed 3 bases and J shed 1 base, with 13 bases lying between them. The CDR3 covers 14 residues. CDR3 coding DNA: TGCAGTGCTAGTTTGGGGGCCTTATCCTACGAGCAGTACTTC. Translation gives CSASLGALSYEQYF.

The V and J genes are TRBV2 and TRBJ1-1; 7 bases agree with TRBD1. Losses at the gene ends were 6 bases for V and 0 bases for J; bases not matched to a gene: 4. The CDR3 runs to 14 residues. CDR1 is SNHLY, CDR2 FYNNEI, per germline. The CDR3 spells CASSQGQLNTEAFF. The CDR3 bases are TGTGCCAGCAGCCAGGGACAGCTGAACACTGAAGCTTTCTTT. The full variable domain, completed using reference TRBV2 and TRBJ1-1, is EPEVTQTPSHQVTQMGQEVILRCVPISNHLYFYWYRQILGQKVEFLVSFYNNEISEKSEIFDDQFSVERPDGSNFTLKIRSTKLEDSAMYFCASSQGQLNTEAFFGQGTRLTVV.